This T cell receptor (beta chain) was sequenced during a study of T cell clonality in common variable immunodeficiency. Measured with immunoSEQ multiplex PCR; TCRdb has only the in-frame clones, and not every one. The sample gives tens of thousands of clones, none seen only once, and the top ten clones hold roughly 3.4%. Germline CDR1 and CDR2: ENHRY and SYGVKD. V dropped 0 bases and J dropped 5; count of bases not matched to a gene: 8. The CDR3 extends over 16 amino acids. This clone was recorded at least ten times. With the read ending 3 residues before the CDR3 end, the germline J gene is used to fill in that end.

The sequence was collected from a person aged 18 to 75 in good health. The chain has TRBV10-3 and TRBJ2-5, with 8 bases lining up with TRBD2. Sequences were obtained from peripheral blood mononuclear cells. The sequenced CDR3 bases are TGTGCCATCAGTGAGTCCAGCGGGAGACCGGTGGAGACC. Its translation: CAISESSGRPVET. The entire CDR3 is CAISESSGRPVETQYF.